This T cell receptor beta chain is from a study of cytomegalovirus exposure and HLA in healthy donors. Study outcomes and limitations: Certain sequence variants were highly shared and formed a cluster, and this cluster was likely a sequencing artifact. Earlier results showed most TCR beta V segments being productive about 87% or about 30% of the time. Reports state that TCR beta sequences accurately predicted most subjects' HLA-A and HLA-B alleles.

Both 60 Vbeta primers and 13 Jbeta primers went into the PCR. The protocol was immunoSEQ multiplex PCR, while the TCRdb copy is restricted to in-frame clones and leaves out a portion. The table lists 65,000 to 90,000 clones, around 70% of them singletons, with 15% to 20% in the top ten. This CDR3 region has 16 residues. V lost 1 base and J 8 bases, leaving 20 bases between the germline ends. The germline V gene has CDR1 MNHNY and CDR2 SVGAGI (reference sequence). Concerning this clone itself: The antigen is not known.

Material: PBMCs. This TCR was recovered from a woman in her forties in good health and CMV-seropositive. V gene TRBV6-6 combines with J gene TRBJ1-2, with D possibly matching TRBD1 (6 bases). The chain's CDR3 is CASSYFVVEQGVGYTF. The CDR3 region has the DNA TGTGCCAGCAGTTACTTTGTGGTCGAACAGGGTGTCGGCTACACCTTC.